This entry lists 30 T cell receptor beta chains sequenced from one sample in a study of blood T cell repertoires in COVID-19. Sequenced by immunoSEQ multiplex PCR; TCRdb stores in-frame clones only, minus some. The sample carries approximately 220,000 clones, approximately 86% recorded once. The sample comprised peripheral blood. All receptors come from a man aged 35 to 55 with acute or convalescent COVID-19.

V gene TRBV27 combines with J gene TRBJ1-5; 8 bases are shared with TRBD1. Germline V gene sequence: CDR1 MNHEY, CDR2 SMNVEV (reference sequence). The V and J ends lost 1 base and 1 base, in that order; junction bases with no gene match: 6. The CDR3 length is 17 residues. CDR3 in DNA: TGTGCCAGCAGTTTATTTGGACAGGGAGGGAGCAATCAGCCCCAGCATTTT. Protein sequence: CASSLFGQGGSNQPQHF.

The chain has TRBV18 and TRBJ1-2; TRBD1 agrees at 8 bases. Germline CDR1 is KGHSH and CDR2 is LQKENI. The CDR3 has 13 amino acids. V was pared by 0 bases and J by 8 bases, with 2 bases of the junction left unmatched. For the CDR3, the DNA is TGTGCCAGCTCACCACCGACAGGGGACGGCTACACCTTC. Protein: CASSPPTGDGYTF.

The rearrangement links TRBV19 to TRBJ2-3, with TRBD2 as a possible D gene (6 bases). The V end was cut by 5 bases, the J end by 3 bases, with 12 bases between. The CDR3 extends over 14 amino acids. The germline gives CDR1 LNHDA, CDR2 SQIVND (reference sequence). In DNA, the CDR3 is TGTGCCAGTAGTGACGGGGGAGGTACAGATACGCAGTATTTT. Translated, it gives CASSDGGGTDTQYF.

This chain links TRBV7-6 with TRBJ1-5; D is perhaps TRBD1 (5 bases). Germline V CDR1 and CDR2: SGHVS, FNYEAQ. V was pared by 4 bases and J by 3 bases, with 10 bases between. The CDR3 is made up of 14 amino acids. The DNA for the CDR3 is TGTGCCAGCAGCTCTAGACAGTCCAATCAGCCCCAGCATTTT. Translating gives CASSSRQSNQPQHF.

The genes are TRBV28 and TRBJ2-5; tentatively, D is TRBD1 (7 bases). Looked up from germline, CDR1 is MDHEN and CDR2 is SYDVKM. The CDR3 has 17 amino acids. V lost 1 base and J lost 5, with 20 bases in between. CDR3 bases: TGTGCCAGCAGTTTATCCCTAGGGGGCCCAGGAGGGGAGACCCAGTACTTC. As protein: CASSLSLGGPGGETQYF.

The V gene is TRBV19, the J gene TRBJ2-1; possible D gene TRBD1, 6 bases. The CDR3 is 15 residues long. Trimming shortened V by 4 bases and J by 6 bases, and 16 bases separated the two germline ends. Germline CDR1 is LNHDA and CDR2 is SQIVND (reference sequence). The CDR3 nucleotides are TGTGCCAGTAGTACTCTCGCCCTCAGGGGCAATGAGCAGTTCTTC. Its protein product is CASSTLALRGNEQFF.

V gene TRBV7-8 combines with J gene TRBJ2-2, with TRBD1 as a possible D gene (6 bases). Per the germline V gene, CDR1 is SGHVS and CDR2 is FQNEAQ. The CDR3 totals 16 residues. Trimming removed 5 bases at V and 0 bases at J, with 13 bases between. The CDR3, as DNA: TGTGCCAGCAGCCCCTGGGGGCCGACGAACACCGGGGAGCTGTTTTTT. This translates into CASSPWGPTNTGELFF.

The count of this clone is one. This rearrangement joins TRBV29-1 to TRBJ2-6; D is unclear. The V end lost 6 bases, the J end lost 1 base, and 19 bases lay between the germline ends. Per the germline V gene, CDR1 is SQVTM and CDR2 is ANQGSEA. The CDR3 loop spans 17 amino acids. Here the CDR3 DNA reads TGCAGCGTGCAGTCTTTATACCAGGCTTCTGGGGCCAACGTCCTGACTTTC. This encodes CSVQSLYQASGANVLTF.

This clone was detected once. The chain employs TRBV24-1 and TRBJ2-7, with 7 bases identical to TRBD1. The germline CDR1 and CDR2 sequences are KGHDR and SFDVKD. The J segment lost 2 bases and the V segment lost 9 bases, leaving 9 bases of the junction unmatched. CDR3 length: 14 amino acids. The CDR3 spells CATRRDRPAYEQYF. CDR3 sequence (DNA): TGTGCCACCCGAAGGGACAGACCGGCCTACGAGCAGTACTTC.

The genes are TRBV3-1 (or the pseudogene TRBV3-2) and TRBJ1-2, with D uncertain. This CDR3 has 14 residues. V lost 0 bases, J lost 0 bases, and 5 bases lay in between. Germline CDR1 reads LGHDT; CDR2 reads YNNKEL (reference sequence). The CDR3 DNA is TGTGCCAGCAGCCAAGAGGCAGCTAACTATGGCTACACCTTC. Amino acids: CASSQEAANYGYTF.

V gene TRBV30 combines with J gene TRBJ1-3; no clear D. The length of the CDR3 is 17 residues. The germline CDR1 and CDR2 sequences are GTSNPN and SVGIG (reference sequence). Trimming took off 1 base at V and 0 bases at J, with 16 bases between the two ends. CDR3 DNA: TGTGCCTGGAGTGGCTACGGGGTGCTAAGCTCTGGAAACACCATATATTTT. As protein: CAWSGYGVLSSGNTIYF.

The V and J genes are TRBV6-1 and TRBJ1-2; 7 bases fit TRBD1. This CDR3 has 17 amino acids. The junction had 15 bases not matched to a gene; V was cut back by 4 bases and J by 4 bases. Per germline, CDR1 MNHNS and CDR2 SASEGT. The CDR3 DNA reads as TGTGCCAGCAGTGTTCCGGACAGGCCTCGAGGTTCCTATGGCTACACCTTC. Amino acid sequence: CASSVPDRPRGSYGYTF.

The sample holds many counts of this clone. The gene calls are TRBV19 and TRBJ2-3; a possible D gene is TRBD1 (6 bases). The CDR3 length is 12 residues. Trimming left V 5 bases short and J 5 bases short, with 8 bases between. The germline V gene has CDR1 LNHDA and CDR2 SQIVND (reference sequence). The CDR3 sequence: CASSPRGDTQYF. CDR3 nucleotide sequence: TGTGCCAGTAGTCCCAGGGGAGATACGCAGTATTTT.

This chain uses TRBV28 with TRBJ2-1; D is perhaps TRBD1 (6 bases). CDR3 length: 13 residues. Per germline, CDR1 MDHEN and CDR2 SYDVKM. Trimming left V 2 bases short and J 4 bases short, with 6 bases between. CDR3 loop: CASSLGQYNEQFF. The CDR3 region has the DNA TGTGCCAGCAGTTTAGGACAGTACAATGAGCAGTTCTTC.

This sequence joins TRBV4-1 and TRBJ2-5; 8 bases are a match to TRBD2. The CDR3 covers 18 residues. The junction had 14 bases not matched to a gene; V was cut back by 1 base and J by 4 bases. Germline CDR1 and CDR2: MGHRA and YSYEKL. The CDR3 sequence is CASSQGVLGAGERETQYF. In DNA form, the CDR3 reads TGCGCCAGCAGCCAAGGGGTACTGGGAGCGGGGGAGAGAGAGACCCAGTACTTC.

The chain employs TRBV19 and TRBJ1-6; D is possibly TRBD1 (5 bases). V gave up 5 bases and J gave up 0 bases, with 14 bases separating them. Germline loops: CDR1 LNHDA, CDR2 SQIVND (reference sequence). The CDR3 covers 17 residues. CDR3 sequence (DNA): TGTGCCAGTAGTGGATGGGGCAGGAGCTCCTATAATTCACCCCTCCACTTT. Translation: CASSGWGRSSYNSPLHF.

The rearrangement links TRBV6-2 or TRBV6-3 to TRBJ2-5; TRBD1 matches 7 bases. Germline V CDR1 and CDR2: MNHEY, SVGEGT. V lost 0 bases and J lost 0; bases outside the gene matches: 7. There are 17 residues in the CDR3. CDR3 coding DNA: TGTGCCAGCAGTTACTCCATCGACCAGGGGGACCAAGAGACCCAGTACTTC. It codes for CASSYSIDQGDQETQYF.

The V call is TRBV28, the J call TRBJ1-2; TRBD1 aligns across 10 bases. With V trimmed by 2 bases and J by 4 bases, 10 bases remained unmatched. The CDR3 is 17 residues long. The germline V gene encodes CDR1 MDHEN and CDR2 SYDVKM. This CDR3 reads CASSLTGTGVLAYGYTF. For the CDR3, the DNA is TGTGCCAGCAGTTTAACCGGGACAGGGGTACTTGCCTATGGCTACACCTTC.

The V and J genes are TRBV30 and TRBJ1-4, with D perhaps TRBD1 (6 bases). CDR1 and CDR2 from the germline V gene are GTSNPN and SVGIG (reference sequence). The CDR3 sequence is 13 residues long. V lost 4 bases to trimming and J lost 4 bases, with 10 bases between them. The CDR3 region has the DNA TGTGCCTGGACCAGGGGTTATAATGAAAAACTGTTTTTT. As protein: CAWTRGYNEKLFF. Based on the CDR3 plus reference TRBV30 and TRBJ1-4, the full variable domain is SQTIHQWPATLVQPVGSPLSLECTVEGTSNPNLYWYRQAAGRGLQLLFYSVGIGQISSEVPQNLSASRPQDRQFILSSKKLLLSDSGFYLCAWTRGYNEKLFFGSGTQLSVL.

The genes are TRBV5-1 and TRBJ1-2; the D gene is possibly TRBD1 (6 bases). The CDR3 is 14 amino acids. V lost 1 base, J lost 4 bases, and 11 bases lay in between. Germline lookup yields CDR1 SGHRS and CDR2 YFSETQ. The CDR3 DNA follows: TGCGCCAGCAGCTTGCCCCAGGGGCTCTATGGCTACACCTTC. Its translation: CASSLPQGLYGYTF.

This clone came up a few times. The rearrangement joins TRBV7-3 to TRBJ1-2, with D possibly matching TRBD1 (5 bases). The CDR3 contains 16 residues. V lost 1 base and J lost 6, with 18 bases in between. CDR1 and CDR2 from the germline V gene are SGHTA and FQGTGA. The CDR3 loop reads CASSLSNSGPIHGYTF. The CDR3 bases are TGTGCCAGCAGCTTAAGTAATTCAGGGCCCATTCATGGCTACACCTTC.

The rearrangement uses TRBV3-1 (or the pseudogene TRBV3-2) and TRBJ1-5; 7 bases are a match to TRBD1. Germline V gene lookup returns CDR1 LGHDT and CDR2 YNNKEL (reference sequence). Trimming removed 1 base from V and 2 bases from J; junction bases left unmatched: 11. CDR3 length: 18 residues. CDR3 in amino acids: CASSQGGRGGAGNQPQHF. CDR3 DNA: TGTGCCAGCAGCCAAGGAGGTAGAGGGGGCGCGGGCAATCAGCCCCAGCATTTT.

The rearrangement links TRBV6-5 to TRBJ1-1; the D is unclear. The CDR3 consists of 15 residues. V was pared by 0 bases and J by 1 base, with 9 bases between. The germline V gene has CDR1 MNHEY and CDR2 SVGAGI. The CDR3 nucleotides read TGTGCCAGCAGTTACTCAAGACGGGGGAACACTGAAGCTTTCTTT. Its translation is CASSYSRRGNTEAFF.

This rearrangement joins TRBV18 to TRBJ2-3; 8 bases are a match to TRBD1. The junction had 11 bases not matched to a gene; V was cut back by 6 bases and J by 3 bases. The CDR3 is made up of 16 amino acids. Germline V gives CDR1 KGHSH, CDR2 LQKENI. This CDR3 is CASSPPTGVETDTQYF. The CDR3 DNA reads as TGTGCCAGCTCCCCTCCGACAGGGGTGGAAACAGATACGCAGTATTTT.

The V gene is TRBV28, the J gene TRBJ1-1; no clear D gene. CDR3 length: 16 residues. The ends were cut back, 2 bases at V and 4 bases at J, with 17 bases in the middle. Germline V gene data show CDR1 as MDHEN and CDR2 as SYDVKM. CDR3 in amino acids: CASSLGVPGMGTEAFF. The CDR3 bases are TGTGCCAGCAGTTTAGGCGTTCCGGGGATGGGCACTGAAGCTTTCTTT.

J is TRBJ2-3 and V is TRBV25-1; D is possibly TRBD1 (5 bases). Germline V gives CDR1 MGHDK, CDR2 SYGVNS. V was trimmed by 4 bases and J by 1 base, leaving 9 bases between them. This CDR3 comprises 14 residues. In DNA form, the CDR3 reads TGTGCCAGCAGTGGGCAGACAGGCACAGATACGCAGTATTTT. This codes for CASSGQTGTDTQYF.

Here the CDR3 reads CASSFHSTEAFF. The DNA of the CDR3 is TGTGCCAGCAGCTTCCATTCCACTGAAGCTTTCTTT. The rearrangement links TRBV7-9 to TRBJ1-1; D is unclear. Trimming pared 3 bases from V and 4 bases from J, leaving 6 bases between. The CDR3 sequence is 12 residues long. Germline V gives CDR1 SEHNR, CDR2 FQNEAQ (reference sequence). The full variable domain, rest sourced from reference TRBV7-9 and TRBJ1-1, is DTGVSQNPRHKITKRGQNVTFRCDPISEHNRLYWYRQTLGQGPEFLTYFQNEAQLEKSRLLSDRFSAERPKGSFSTLEIQRTEQGDSAMYLCASSFHSTEAFFGQGTRLTVV.

The rearrangement links TRBV9 to TRBJ2-7, with 9 nucleotides matching TRBD1. CDR3 length: 13 amino acids. CDR1 and CDR2 (germline): SGDLS, YYNGEE. V was clipped by 3 bases and J by 6 bases; unmatched bases: 4. Written as DNA, the CDR3 is TGTGCCAGCAGCGGGGACAGGGCAGGCGAGCAGTACTTC. Translation: CASSGDRAGEQYF. The whole variable domain, filled in from reference TRBV9 and TRBJ2-7, reads DSGVTQTPKHLITATGQRVTLRCSPRSGDLSVYWYQQSLDQGLQFLIQYYNGEERAKGNILERFSAQQFPDLHSELNLSSLELGDSALYFCASSGDRAGEQYFGPGTRLTVT.

A word on this clone: Other DNA sequences within the sample encode an identical CDR3. The chain has TRBV6-5 and TRBJ2-3; no reliable D call. This CDR3 comprises 11 residues. Trimming took 6 bases from V and 6 from J, leaving 7 bases between them. Germline lookup yields CDR1 MNHEY and CDR2 SVGAGI. The DNA for the CDR3 is TGTGCCAGCAGCAGCAGGGATACGCAGTATTTT. It translates to CASSSRDTQYF.

The chain links TRBV28 to TRBJ1-1; D gene ambiguous. The CDR3 is 11 residues long. CDR1 and CDR2 from the germline V gene are MDHEN and SYDVKM. The germline V and J ends were trimmed by 4 bases and 11 bases, with 11 bases remaining between them. CDR3 in amino acids: CASSSILWAFF. The CDR3 region has the DNA TGTGCCAGCAGTTCTATTCTGTGGGCTTTCTTT.